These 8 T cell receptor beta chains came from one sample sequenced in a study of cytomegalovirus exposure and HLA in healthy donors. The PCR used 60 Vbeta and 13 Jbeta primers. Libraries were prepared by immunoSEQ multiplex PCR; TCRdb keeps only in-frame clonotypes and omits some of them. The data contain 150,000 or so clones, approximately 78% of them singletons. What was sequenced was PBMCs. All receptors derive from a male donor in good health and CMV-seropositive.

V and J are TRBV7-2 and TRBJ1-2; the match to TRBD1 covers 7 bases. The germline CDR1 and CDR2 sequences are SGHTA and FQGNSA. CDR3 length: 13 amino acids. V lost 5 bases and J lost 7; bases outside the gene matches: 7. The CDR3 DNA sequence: TGTGCCAGCAGCACTGGACAGGCCGGTGGCTACACCTTC. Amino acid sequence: CASSTGQAGGYTF.

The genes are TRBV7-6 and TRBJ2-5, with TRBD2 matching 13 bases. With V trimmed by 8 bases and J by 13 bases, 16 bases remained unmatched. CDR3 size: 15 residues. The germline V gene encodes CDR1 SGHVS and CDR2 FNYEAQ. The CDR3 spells CASSTTGTSGNPRYF. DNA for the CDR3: TGTGCCAGCTCGACAACCGGGACTAGCGGGAACCCGCGGTACTTC.

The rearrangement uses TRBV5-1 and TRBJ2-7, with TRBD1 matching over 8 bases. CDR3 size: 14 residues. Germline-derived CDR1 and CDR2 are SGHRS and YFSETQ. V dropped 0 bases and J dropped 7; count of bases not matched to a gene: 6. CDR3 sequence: CASSLGQGQEEQYF. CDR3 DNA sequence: TGCGCCAGCAGCTTGGGACAGGGGCAAGAAGAGCAGTACTTC.

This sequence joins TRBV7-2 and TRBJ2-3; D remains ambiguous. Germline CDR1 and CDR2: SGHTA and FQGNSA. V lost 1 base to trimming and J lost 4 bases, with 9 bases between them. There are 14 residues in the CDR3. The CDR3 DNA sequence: TGTGCCAGCAGCTTAGGCGGCGTTGCAGATACGCAGTATTTT. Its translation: CASSLGGVADTQYF.

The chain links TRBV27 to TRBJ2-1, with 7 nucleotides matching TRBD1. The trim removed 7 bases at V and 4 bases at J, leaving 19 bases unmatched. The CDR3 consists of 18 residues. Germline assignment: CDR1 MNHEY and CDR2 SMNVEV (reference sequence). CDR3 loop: CASNLDRAAITRYNEQFF. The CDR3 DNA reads TGTGCCAGCAACCTCGACAGGGCAGCCATAACCCGTTACAATGAGCAGTTCTTC.

The CDR3 region has the DNA TGTGCCAGCAGCCTCAGGGTACCGACCTACGAGCAGTACTTC. Its translation is CASSLRVPTYEQYF. The chain combines TRBV5-6 with TRBJ2-7, with D possibly TRBD1 on 5 matching bases. The length of the CDR3 is 14 residues. CDR1 is SGHDT, CDR2 YYEEEE, per germline. The V gene lost 4 bases and the J gene lost 2 bases, with 13 bases spanning the gap.

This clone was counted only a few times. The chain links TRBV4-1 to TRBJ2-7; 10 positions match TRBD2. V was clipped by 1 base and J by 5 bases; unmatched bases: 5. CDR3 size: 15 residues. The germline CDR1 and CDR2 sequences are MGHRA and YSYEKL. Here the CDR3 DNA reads TGCGCCAGCAGCCAAGCCCTAGCGGGAGTAAACGAGCAGTACTTC. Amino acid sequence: CASSQALAGVNEQYF.

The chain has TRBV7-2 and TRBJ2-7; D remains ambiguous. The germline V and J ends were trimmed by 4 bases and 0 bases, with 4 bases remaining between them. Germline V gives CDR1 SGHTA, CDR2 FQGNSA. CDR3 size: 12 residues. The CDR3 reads CASSSSSYEQYF. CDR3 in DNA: TGTGCCAGCAGCTCCAGCTCCTACGAGCAGTACTTC.